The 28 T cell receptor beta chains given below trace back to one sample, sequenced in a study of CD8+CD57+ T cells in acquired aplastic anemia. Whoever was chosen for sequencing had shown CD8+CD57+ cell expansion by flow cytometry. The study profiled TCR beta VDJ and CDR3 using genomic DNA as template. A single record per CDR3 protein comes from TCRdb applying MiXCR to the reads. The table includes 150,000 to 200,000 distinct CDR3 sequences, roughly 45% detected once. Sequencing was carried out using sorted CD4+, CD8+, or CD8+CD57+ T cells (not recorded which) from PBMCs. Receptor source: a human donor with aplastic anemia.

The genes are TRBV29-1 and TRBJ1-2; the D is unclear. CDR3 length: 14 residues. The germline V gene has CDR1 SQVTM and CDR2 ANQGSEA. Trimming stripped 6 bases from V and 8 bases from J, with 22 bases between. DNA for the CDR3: TGCAGCGTGGAAAGGACGGACCCCTTAGGCGGCTACACCTTC. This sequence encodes CSVERTDPLGGYTF. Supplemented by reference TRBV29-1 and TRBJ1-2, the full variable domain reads SAVISQKPSRDICQRGTSLTIQCQVDSQVTMMFWYRQQPGQSLTLIATANQGSEATYESGFVIDKFPISRPNLTFSTLTVSNMSPEDSSIYLCSVERTDPLGGYTFGSGTRLTVV.

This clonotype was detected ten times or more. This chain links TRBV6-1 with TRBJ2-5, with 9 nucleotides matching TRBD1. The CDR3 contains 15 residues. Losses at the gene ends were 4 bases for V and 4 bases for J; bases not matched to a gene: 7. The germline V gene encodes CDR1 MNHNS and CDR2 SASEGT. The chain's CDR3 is CASSAGQGRIETQYF. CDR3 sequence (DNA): TGTGCCAGCAGTGCCGGACAGGGGCGGATAGAGACCCAGTACTTC.

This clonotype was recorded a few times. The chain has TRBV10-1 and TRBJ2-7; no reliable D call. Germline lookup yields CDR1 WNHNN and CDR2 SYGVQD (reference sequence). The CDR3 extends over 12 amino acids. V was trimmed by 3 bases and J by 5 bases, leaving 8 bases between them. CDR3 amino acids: CASSDASHEQYF. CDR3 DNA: TGCGCCAGCAGTGATGCGAGTCACGAGCAGTACTTC.

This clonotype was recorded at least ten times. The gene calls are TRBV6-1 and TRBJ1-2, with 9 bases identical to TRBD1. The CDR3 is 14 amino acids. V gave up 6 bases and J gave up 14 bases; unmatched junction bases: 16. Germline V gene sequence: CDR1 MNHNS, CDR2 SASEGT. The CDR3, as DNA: TGTGCCAGCAGAAAAGGACAGGGGCTCTCAATCGGGACCTTC. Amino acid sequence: CASRKGQGLSIGTF.

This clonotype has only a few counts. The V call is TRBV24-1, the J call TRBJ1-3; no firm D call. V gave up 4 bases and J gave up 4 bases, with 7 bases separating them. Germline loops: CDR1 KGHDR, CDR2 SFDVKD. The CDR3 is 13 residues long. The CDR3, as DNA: TGTGCCACCAGTGAGGGCCTCGGAAACACCATATATTTT. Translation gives CATSEGLGNTIYF.

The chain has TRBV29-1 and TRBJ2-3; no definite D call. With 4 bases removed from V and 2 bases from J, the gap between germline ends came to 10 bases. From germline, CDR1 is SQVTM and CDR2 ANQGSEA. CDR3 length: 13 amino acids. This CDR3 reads CSVVLIDTDTQYF. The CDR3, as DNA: TGCAGCGTTGTCCTGATAGACACAGATACGCAGTATTTT.

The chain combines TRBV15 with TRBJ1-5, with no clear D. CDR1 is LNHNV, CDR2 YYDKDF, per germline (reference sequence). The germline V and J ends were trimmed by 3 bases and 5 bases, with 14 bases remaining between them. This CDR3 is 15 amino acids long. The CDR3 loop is CATSSRETAHQPQHF. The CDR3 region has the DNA TGTGCCACCAGCAGTCGGGAGACCGCTCATCAGCCCCAGCATTTT.

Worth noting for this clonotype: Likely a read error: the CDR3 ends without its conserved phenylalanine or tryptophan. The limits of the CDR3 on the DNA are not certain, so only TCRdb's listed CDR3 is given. CDR3 sequence reads: CATSRADV. The chain employs TRBV15 and TRBJ1-4. Including both end residues, the CDR3 is 8 amino acids long. Germline values: CDR1 LNHNV, CDR2 YYDKDF (reference sequence).

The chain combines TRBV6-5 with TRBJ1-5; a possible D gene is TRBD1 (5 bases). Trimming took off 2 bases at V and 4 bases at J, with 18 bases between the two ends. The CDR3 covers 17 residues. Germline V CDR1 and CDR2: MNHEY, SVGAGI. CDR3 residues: CASSYPSQLGENQPQHF. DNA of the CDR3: TGTGCCAGCAGTTACCCTTCACAGCTGGGGGAAAATCAGCCCCAGCATTTT.

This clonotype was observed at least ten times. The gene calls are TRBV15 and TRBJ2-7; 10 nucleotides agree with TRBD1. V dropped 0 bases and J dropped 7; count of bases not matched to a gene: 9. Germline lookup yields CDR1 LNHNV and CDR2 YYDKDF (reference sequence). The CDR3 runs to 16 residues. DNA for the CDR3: TGTGCCACCAGCAGAGATGTTCGGACAGGGGGTGAAGAGCAGTACTTC. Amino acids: CATSRDVRTGGEEQYF.

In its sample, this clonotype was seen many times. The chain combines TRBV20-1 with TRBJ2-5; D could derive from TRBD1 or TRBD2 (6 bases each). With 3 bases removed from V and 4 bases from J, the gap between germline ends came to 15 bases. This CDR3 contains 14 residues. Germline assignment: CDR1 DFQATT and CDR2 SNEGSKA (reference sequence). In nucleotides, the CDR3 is TGCAGTGCTAGCATGTTGAGGGGGGTAGAGACCCAGTACTTC. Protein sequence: CSASMLRGVETQYF.

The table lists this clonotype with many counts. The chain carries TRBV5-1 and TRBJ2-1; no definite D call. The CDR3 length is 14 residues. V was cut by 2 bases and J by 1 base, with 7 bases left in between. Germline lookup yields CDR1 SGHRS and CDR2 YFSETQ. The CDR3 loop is CASSFAESYNEQFF. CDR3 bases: TGCGCCAGCAGCTTCGCAGAATCCTACAATGAGCAGTTCTTC.

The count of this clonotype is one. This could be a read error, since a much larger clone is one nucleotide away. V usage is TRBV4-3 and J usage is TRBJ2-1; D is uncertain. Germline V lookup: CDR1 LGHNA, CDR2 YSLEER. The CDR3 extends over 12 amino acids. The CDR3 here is CASSQVGNERFF. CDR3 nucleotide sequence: TGCGCCAGCAGCCAGGTTGGGAATGAGCGGTTCTTC.

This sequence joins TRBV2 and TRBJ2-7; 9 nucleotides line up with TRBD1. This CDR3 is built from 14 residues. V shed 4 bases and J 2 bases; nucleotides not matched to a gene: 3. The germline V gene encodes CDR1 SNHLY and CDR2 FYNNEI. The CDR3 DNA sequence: TGTGCCAGCAGTGCGGGACAGGGTCCCTACGAGCAGTACTTC. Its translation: CASSAGQGPYEQYF.

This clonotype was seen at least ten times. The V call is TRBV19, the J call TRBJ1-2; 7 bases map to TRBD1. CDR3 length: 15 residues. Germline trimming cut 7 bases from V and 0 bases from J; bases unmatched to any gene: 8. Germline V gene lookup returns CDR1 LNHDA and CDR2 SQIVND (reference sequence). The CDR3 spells CASTIRQGTNYGYTF. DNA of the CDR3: TGTGCCAGTACCATCCGACAGGGAACTAACTATGGCTACACCTTC.

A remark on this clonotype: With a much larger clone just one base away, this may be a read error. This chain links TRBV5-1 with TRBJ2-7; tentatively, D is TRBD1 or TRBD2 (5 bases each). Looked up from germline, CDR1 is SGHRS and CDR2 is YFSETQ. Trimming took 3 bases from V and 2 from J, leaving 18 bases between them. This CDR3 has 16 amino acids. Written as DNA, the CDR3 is TGCGCCAGCAGCTCCGGTCCGGGACGCACAACCTACGAGCAGTACGTC. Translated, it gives CASSSGPGRTTYEQYV.

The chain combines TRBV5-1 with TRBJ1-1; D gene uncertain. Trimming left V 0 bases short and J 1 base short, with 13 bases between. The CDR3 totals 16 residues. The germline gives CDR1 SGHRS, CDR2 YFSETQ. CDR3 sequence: CASSLDPGRRNTEAFF. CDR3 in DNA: TGCGCCAGCAGCTTGGACCCCGGGCGGAGGAACACTGAAGCTTTCTTT.

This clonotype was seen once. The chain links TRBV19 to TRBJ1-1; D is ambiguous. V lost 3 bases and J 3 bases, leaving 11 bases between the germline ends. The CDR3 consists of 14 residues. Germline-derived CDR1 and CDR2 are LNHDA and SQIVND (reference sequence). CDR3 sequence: CASSIKAGYTEAFF. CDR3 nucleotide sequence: TGTGCCAGTAGTATCAAGGCGGGGTACACTGAAGCTTTCTTT. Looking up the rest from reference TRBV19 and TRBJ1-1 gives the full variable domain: DGGITQSPKYLFRKEGQNVTLSCEQNLNHDAMYWYRQDPGQGLRLIYYSQIVNDFQKGDIAEGYSVSREKKESFPLTVTSAQKNPTAFYLCASSIKAGYTEAFFGQGTRLTVV.

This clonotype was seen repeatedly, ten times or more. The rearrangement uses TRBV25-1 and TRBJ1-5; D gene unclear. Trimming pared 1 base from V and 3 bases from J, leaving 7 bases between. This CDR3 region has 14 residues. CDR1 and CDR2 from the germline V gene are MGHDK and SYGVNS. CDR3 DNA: TGTGCCAGCAGTGAATGGCATTTCAATCAGCCCCAGCATTTT. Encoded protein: CASSEWHFNQPQHF.

This chain's CDR3 is CSVDLPGIGETQYF. The CDR3, as DNA: TGCAGCGTTGATCTTCCGGGTATCGGGGAGACCCAGTACTTC. The chain employs TRBV29-1 and TRBJ2-5; D is unresolved. The CDR3 contains 14 residues. Trimming pared 3 bases from V and 5 bases from J, leaving 16 bases between. Germline V lookup: CDR1 SQVTM, CDR2 ANQGSEA. Drawing the rest from reference TRBV29-1 and TRBJ2-5, the complete variable domain is SAVISQKPSRDICQRGTSLTIQCQVDSQVTMMFWYRQQPGQSLTLIATANQGSEATYESGFVIDKFPISRPNLTFSTLTVSNMSPEDSSIYLCSVDLPGIGETQYFGPGTRLLVL.

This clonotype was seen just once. CDR3 residues: CAIRGLPNEQENSPLHF. DNA for the CDR3: TGTGCCATCAGGGGACTCCCCAATGAGCAGGAAAATTCACCCCTCCACTTT. This chain links TRBV10-3 with TRBJ1-6, with D maybe TRBD1 (5 bases). Germline values: CDR1 ENHRY, CDR2 SYGVKD. The ends were cut back, 6 bases at V and 7 bases at J, with 22 bases in the middle. This CDR3 spans 17 amino acids.

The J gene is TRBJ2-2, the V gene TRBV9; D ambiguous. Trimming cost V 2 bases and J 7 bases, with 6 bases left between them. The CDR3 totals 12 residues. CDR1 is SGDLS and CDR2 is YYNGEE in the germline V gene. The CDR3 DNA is TGTGCCAGCAGCGTCCACATCGGGGAGCTGTTTTTT. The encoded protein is CASSVHIGELFF. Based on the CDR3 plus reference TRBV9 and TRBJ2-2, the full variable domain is DSGVTQTPKHLITATGQRVTLRCSPRSGDLSVYWYQQSLDQGLQFLIQYYNGEERAKGNILERFSAQQFPDLHSELNLSSLELGDSALYFCASSVHIGELFFGEGSRLTVL.

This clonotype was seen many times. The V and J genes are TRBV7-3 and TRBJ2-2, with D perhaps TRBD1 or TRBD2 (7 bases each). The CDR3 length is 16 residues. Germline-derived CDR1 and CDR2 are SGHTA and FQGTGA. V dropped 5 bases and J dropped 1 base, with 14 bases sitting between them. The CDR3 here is CASSAGGGLNTGELFF. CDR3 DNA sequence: TGTGCCAGCAGCGCAGGGGGGGGACTGAACACCGGGGAGCTGTTTTTT.

The CDR3: CSHPGQGENQPQHF. As DNA, the CDR3 is TGCAGTCACCCGGGACAGGGGGAGAATCAGCCCCAGCATTTT. The chain is built from TRBV20-1 and TRBJ1-5; TRBD1 agrees at 11 bases. Germline CDR1 DFQATT, CDR2 SNEGSKA (reference sequence). The CDR3 contains 14 residues. V lost 8 bases, J lost 4 bases, and 7 bases stayed unmatched.

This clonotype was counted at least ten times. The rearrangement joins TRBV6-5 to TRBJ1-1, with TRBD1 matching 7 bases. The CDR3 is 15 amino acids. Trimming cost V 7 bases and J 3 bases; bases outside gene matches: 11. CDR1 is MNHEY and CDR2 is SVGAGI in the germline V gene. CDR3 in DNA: TGTGCCAGCATTACTAAGACAGGGTGGGACACTGAAGCTTTCTTT. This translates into CASITKTGWDTEAFF.

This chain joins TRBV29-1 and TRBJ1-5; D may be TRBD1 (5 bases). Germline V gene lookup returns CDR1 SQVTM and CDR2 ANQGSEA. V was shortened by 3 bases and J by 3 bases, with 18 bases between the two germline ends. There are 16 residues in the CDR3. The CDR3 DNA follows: TGCAGCGTTGAGGGCGGTAATAGGGGATACAATCAGCCCCAGCATTTT. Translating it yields CSVEGGNRGYNQPQHF.

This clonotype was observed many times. CDR3 DNA: TGCAGTGCTTTCCAAGGGAACCATGAGCAGTTCTTC. Protein product: CSAFQGNHEQFF. The chain has TRBV20-1 and TRBJ2-1, with D unresolved. Germline V CDR1 and CDR2: DFQATT, SNEGSKA (reference sequence). This CDR3 comprises 12 residues. Trimming took off 5 bases at V and 8 bases at J, with 13 bases between the two ends.

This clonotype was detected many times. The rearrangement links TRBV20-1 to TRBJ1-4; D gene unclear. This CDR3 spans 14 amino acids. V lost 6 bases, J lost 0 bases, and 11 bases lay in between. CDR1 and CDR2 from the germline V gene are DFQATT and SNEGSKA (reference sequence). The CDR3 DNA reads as TGCAGTGCCCCCGACCGGACAACTAATGAAAAACTGTTTTTT. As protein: CSAPDRTTNEKLFF.